This TCR beta chain was found in a study of cytomegalovirus exposure and HLA in healthy donors. As for the study in general: Genetic ancestry analysis placed under 90% of the 398 donors that were genotyped in the Caucasian-associated cluster. Study observations and caveats: TCR beta chain V- and J-gene trimming was linked, in a later analysis, to a missense variant in DCLRE1C. An analysis was carried out later, and it reportedly showed fewer N-insertions in an Asian-associated ancestry cluster than the roughly 670-donor mean.

Remarks on this clone: The antigen is unknown.

CDR1 is SGHRS, CDR2 YFSETQ, per germline. V lost 0 bases and J lost 2; bases outside the gene matches: 2. There are 16 residues in the CDR3. Both 60 Vbeta primers and 13 Jbeta primers went into the PCR. Some clones are missing from TCRdb's copy, which holds only in-frame ones; the method was immunoSEQ multiplex PCR. The sample records approximately 160,000 clones, about 76% being singletons. V usage is TRBV5-1 and J usage is TRBJ2-6, with 7 positions matching TRBD1. Sequenced sample: PBMCs. This sequence was found in a male donor in good health and CMV-seropositive. The CDR3 DNA reads TGCGCCAGCAGCTTGGAGGGGGCCGCTGGGGCCAACGTCCTGACTTTC. Encoded protein: CASSLEGAAGANVLTF.